This T cell receptor beta chain derives from a study of blood T cell repertoires in COVID-19. Study information: Some COVID-19 samples were acute and others convalescent; all came from the United States, Italy and Spain.

Repertoires were generated with immunoSEQ multiplex PCR, while TCRdb's copy carries only in-frame clones and drops some. The sample holds roughly 180,000 clones, under 85% seen once. The V and J ends lost 6 bases and 3 bases, in that order; junction bases with no gene match: 4. Per germline, CDR1 SNHLY and CDR2 FYNNEI. The CDR3 totals 13 residues. Sequenced: peripheral blood. The chain recombines TRBV2 with TRBJ1-1, with TRBD1 matching 7 bases. The sequence was collected from a human donor in a cohort sampled during active COVID-19. This CDR3 is CASRTTGYTEAFF. For the CDR3, the DNA is TGTGCCAGCAGGACGACAGGGTACACTGAAGCTTTCTTT.